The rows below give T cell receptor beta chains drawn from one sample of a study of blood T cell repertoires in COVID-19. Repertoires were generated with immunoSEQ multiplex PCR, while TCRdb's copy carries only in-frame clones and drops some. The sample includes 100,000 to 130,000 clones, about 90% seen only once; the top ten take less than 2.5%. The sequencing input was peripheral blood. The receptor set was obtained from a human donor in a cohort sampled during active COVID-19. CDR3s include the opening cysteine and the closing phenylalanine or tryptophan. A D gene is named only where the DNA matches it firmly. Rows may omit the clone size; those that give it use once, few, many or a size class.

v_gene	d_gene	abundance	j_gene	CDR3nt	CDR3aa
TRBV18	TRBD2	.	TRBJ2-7	TGTGCCAGCTCACAAGGGACTAGCGGCTTATACGAGCAGTACTTC	CASSQGTSGLYEQYF
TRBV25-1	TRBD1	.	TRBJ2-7	TGTGCCAGCAGTCACCCCGGGACAGGCGTCTACGAGCAGTACTTC	CASSHPGTGVYEQYF
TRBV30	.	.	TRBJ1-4	TGTGCCTGGAGTCCGGCCCCGGGGATAAGAGGTGAAAAACTGTTTTTT	CAWSPAPGIRGEKLFF
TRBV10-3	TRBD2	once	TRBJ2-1	TGTGCCATCAGCCCCTTACTAAAGCGGGACCACAATGAGCAGTTCTTC	CAISPLLKRDHNEQFF
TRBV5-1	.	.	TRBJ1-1	TGCGCCAGTGGTCGAAGGGAGGACACTGAAGCTTTCTTT	CASGRREDTEAFF
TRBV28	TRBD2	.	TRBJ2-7	TGTGCCAGCAGAACTAGCGGGGGGCCTTCCTACGAGCAGTACTTC	CASRTSGGPSYEQYF
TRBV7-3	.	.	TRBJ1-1	TGTGCCAGCAGCCTACAGGGCGTAGCCACTGAAGCTTTCTTT	CASSLQGVATEAFF
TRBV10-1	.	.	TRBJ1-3	TGCGCCAGCAGTGACCCGCGATCTGGAAACACCATATATTTT	CASSDPRSGNTIYF
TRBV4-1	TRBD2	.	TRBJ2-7	TGCGCCAGCAGCCAAGGAGCGGGGCGGAGCTCCTACGAGCAGTACTTC	CASSQGAGRSSYEQYF
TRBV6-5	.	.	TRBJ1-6	TGTGCCAGTCGACCGGGTAATAATTCACCCCTCCACTTT	CASRPGNNSPLHF
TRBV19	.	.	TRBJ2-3	TGTGCCAGTAGTATTCCGACAGATTCTAGCACAGATACGCAGTATTTT	CASSIPTDSSTDTQYF
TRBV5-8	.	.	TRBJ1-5	TGTGCCAGCAGCTTAGGCGGGGGAAGCAATCAGCCCCAGCATTTT	CASSLGGGSNQPQHF
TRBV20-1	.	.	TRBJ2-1	TGCAGCCTACAGGGCGGAGGTGAGCAGTTCTTC	CSLQGGGEQFF
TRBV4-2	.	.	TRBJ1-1	TGTGCCAGCAGCCAGACAAGTCCGCGGGCTGAAGCTTTCTTT	CASSQTSPRAEAFF
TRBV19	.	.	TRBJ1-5	TGTGCCAGTAGTATCAGTAGCTCGCAGCCCCAGCATTTT	CASSISSSQPQHF
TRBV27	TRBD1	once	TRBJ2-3	TGTGCCAGCAGGGACAGGGTAGGAACAGATACGCAGTATTTT	CASRDRVGTDTQYF
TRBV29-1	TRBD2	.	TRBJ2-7	TGCAGCGTCATTCTAACCGGAGCGGGGGGCGACTCCTACGAGCAGTACTTC	CSVILTGAGGDSYEQYF
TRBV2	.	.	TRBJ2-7	TGTGCCAGTTGGACACGCTCCTACGAGCAGTACTTC	CASWTRSYEQYF
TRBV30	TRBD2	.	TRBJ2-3	TGTGCCTGGAGTGGTGCGGGAGGAGCAGATACGCAGTATTTT	CAWSGAGGADTQYF
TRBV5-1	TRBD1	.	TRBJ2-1	TGCGCCAGCAGGACACGGACAGGGGTCAATGAGCAGTTCTTC	CASRTRTGVNEQFF
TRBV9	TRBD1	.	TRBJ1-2	TGTGCCAGCAGGCCGGGACAGGGGGCCTACTATGGCTACACCTTC	CASRPGQGAYYGYTF
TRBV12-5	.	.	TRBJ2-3	TGTGCTAGTGGTGCCGTGTTACAGACAAACACAGATACGCAGTATTTT	CASGAVLQTNTDTQYF
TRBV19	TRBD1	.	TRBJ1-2	TGTGCCAGCAATGACAGGGGTCACTATGGCTACACCTTC	CASNDRGHYGYTF
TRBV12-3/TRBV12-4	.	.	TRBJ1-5	TGTGCCAGCAGCCGACAGAGCAATCAGCCCCAGCATTTT	CASSRQSNQPQHF
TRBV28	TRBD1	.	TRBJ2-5	TGTGCCAGCAATCCCCAGGGGGCGAGGACCCAGTACTTC	CASNPQGARTQYF
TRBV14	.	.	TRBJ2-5	TGTGCCAGCAGCCAAGTCCGGGACCAAGAGACCCAGTACTTC	CASSQVRDQETQYF
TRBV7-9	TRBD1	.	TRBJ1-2	TGTGCCAGCAGCCCCGGACAGGTTAGCAGCTACACCTTC	CASSPGQVSSYTF
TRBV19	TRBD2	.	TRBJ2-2	TGTGCCAGTAGTCCGCGGGAGGTCAACACCGGGGAGCTGTTTTTT	CASSPREVNTGELFF
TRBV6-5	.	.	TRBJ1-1	TGTGCCAGCAGTTACGGGCGAAAAGTGAACACTGAAGCTTTCTTT	CASSYGRKVNTEAFF
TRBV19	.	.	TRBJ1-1	TGTGCCAGTAGTATAGTCCCAGGCATCACTGAAGCTTTCTTT	CASSIVPGITEAFF
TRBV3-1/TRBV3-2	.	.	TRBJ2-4	TGTGCCAGCAGCCCCGGAGGAGCCAAAAACATTCAGTACTTC	CASSPGGAKNIQYF
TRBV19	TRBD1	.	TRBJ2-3	TGTGCCAGTAGTCGGGTCGGGACAGTTTCGACAGATACGCAGTATTTT	CASSRVGTVSTDTQYF
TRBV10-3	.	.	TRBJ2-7	TGTGCCATCAGTGAGTCAGGGGGAGCCTCCTACGAGCAGTACTTC	CAISESGGASYEQYF
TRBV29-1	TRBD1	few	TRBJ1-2	TGCAGCTTAGGACAGGGCGGATCCACTGGCTATGGCTACACCTTC	CSLGQGGSTGYGYTF
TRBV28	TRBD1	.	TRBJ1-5	TGTGCCAGCAGGGCTGGGACAGCTAGCAATCAGCCCCAGCATTTT	CASRAGTASNQPQHF
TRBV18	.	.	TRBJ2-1	TGTGCCAGCTCACCATCGGAGGGCCTACCTCGGAATGAGCAGTTCTTC	CASSPSEGLPRNEQFF
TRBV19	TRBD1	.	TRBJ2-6	TGTGCCAGTAGTACTCCCGGACAGGGAGGTGGGGCCAACGTCCTGACTTTC	CASSTPGQGGGANVLTF
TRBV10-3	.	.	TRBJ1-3	TGTGCCATCAGTGAGTCAGCGGGGGCTGGAAACACCATATATTTT	CAISESAGAGNTIYF
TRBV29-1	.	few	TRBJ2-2	TGCAGCGTGCTGCATAGCAATTCGAACACCGGGGAGCTGTTTTTT	CSVLHSNSNTGELFF
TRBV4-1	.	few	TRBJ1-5	TGCGCCAGCAGCCGGGAGGGACAAGGCCCTCAGCCCCAGCATTTT	CASSREGQGPQPQHF
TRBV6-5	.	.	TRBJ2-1	TGTGCCAGCGAAGCGACAGGATTCTACAATGAGCAGTTCTTC	CASEATGFYNEQFF
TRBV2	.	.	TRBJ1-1	TGTGCCAGCAGGAGCCCGGACACTGAAGCTTTCTTT	CASRSPDTEAFF
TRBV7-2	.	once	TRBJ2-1	TGTGCCAGCAGCTTGGGCGGGAAAACCTACAATGAGCAGTTCTTC	CASSLGGKTYNEQFF
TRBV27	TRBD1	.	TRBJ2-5	TGTGCCAGCAGTCAAAACCGACAGGGACGAGAGACCCAGTACTTC	CASSQNRQGRETQYF
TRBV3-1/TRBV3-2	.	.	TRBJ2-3	TGTGCCAGCAGCCCCTGGAGGGCCACGGATACGCAGTATTTT	CASSPWRATDTQYF
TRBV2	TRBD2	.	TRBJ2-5	TGTGCCAGCAGTGAAACGGGAGGAGAGACCCAGTACTTC	CASSETGGETQYF
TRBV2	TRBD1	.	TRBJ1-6	TGTGCCAGCAACATCAGGGGGCAGCTCCTCCACTTT	CASNIRGQLLHF